This T cell receptor (delta chain) was recorded in a study of γδ T cells in repeated Plasmodium falciparum infection. To note about this clone: This likely came from a read error, as a far larger clone is one base away. Other DNA sequences of this sample code for an identical CDR3.

With CATT, TCRdb re-called clones from the multiplex PCR reads. The sample consists of approximately 60,000 delta-chain clones, about 1.5% of them appearing once. The sequence came from a pool of human donors (malaria-infected and uninfected, not separated). The sequenced material came from gamma-delta T cells from blood.

CDR3 protein: CACDTAWGTGGYYPYTDKLIF. The CDR3 DNA sequence: TGTGCCTGTGACACCGCATGGGGCACTGGGGGATACTATCCGTACACCGATAAACTCATCTTT. The chain recombines TRDV2 with TRDJ1; TRDD3 matches 12 bases. The J gene, absent from TCRdb, was called here by matching the DNA to germline. The CDR3 length is 21 residues. Trimming took 0 bases from V and 0 from J; bases not matched to a gene: 16. From germline, CDR1 is GEAIGNYY and CDR2 EKD.